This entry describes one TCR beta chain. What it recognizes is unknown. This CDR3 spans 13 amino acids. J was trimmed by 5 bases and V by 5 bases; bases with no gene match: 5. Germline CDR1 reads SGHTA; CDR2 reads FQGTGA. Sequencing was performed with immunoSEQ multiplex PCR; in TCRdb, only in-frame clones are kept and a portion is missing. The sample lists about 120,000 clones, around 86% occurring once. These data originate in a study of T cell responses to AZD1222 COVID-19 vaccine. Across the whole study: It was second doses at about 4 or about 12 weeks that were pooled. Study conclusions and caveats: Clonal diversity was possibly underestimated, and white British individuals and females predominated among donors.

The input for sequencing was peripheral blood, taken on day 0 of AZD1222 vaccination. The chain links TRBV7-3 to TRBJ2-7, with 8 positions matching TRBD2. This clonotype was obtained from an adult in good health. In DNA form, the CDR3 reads TGTGCCAGCAGCCCGGGAGGGGCCCACGAGCAGTACTTC. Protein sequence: CASSPGGAHEQYF. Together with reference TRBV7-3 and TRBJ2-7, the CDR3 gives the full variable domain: GAGVSQTPSNKVTEKGKYVELRCDPISGHTALYWYRQSLGQGPEFLIYFQGTGAADDSGLPNDRFFAVRPEGSVSTLKIQRTERGDSAVYLCASSPGGAHEQYFGPGTRLTVT.